This T cell receptor (beta chain) came from a study of blood T cell repertoires in COVID-19. Study as a whole: The United States, Italy and Spain supplied acute and convalescent COVID-19 samples. Sample material is recorded as cDNA or gDNA derived from T cells, B-cell-depleted T cells, or PBMCs.

The CDR3 length is 13 residues. Trimming took 7 bases from V and 7 from J; bases not matched to a gene: 7. Looked up from germline, CDR1 is GTSNPN and CDR2 is SVGIG (reference sequence). Original processing methods: Estimates of nucleated cell counts were drawn from the amplification of reference gene primers. Data came from immunoSEQ multiplex PCR; TCRdb stores just in-frame clones and leaves some out. That table is the source of V, J and clone size, and D and trimming were worked out from the DNA. This sample has about 110,000 clones; over 60% occur once, and the top ten carry around 4%. The source of this sequence is a woman aged 80 or over with acute or convalescent COVID-19. This chain uses TRBV30 with TRBJ2-4; 10 bases match TRBD2. Sequenced sample: peripheral blood. CDR3 sequence reads: CASSGLAFNIQYF. The CDR3 coding sequence is TGTGCCTCTTCGGGACTAGCGTTCAACATTCAGTACTTC.